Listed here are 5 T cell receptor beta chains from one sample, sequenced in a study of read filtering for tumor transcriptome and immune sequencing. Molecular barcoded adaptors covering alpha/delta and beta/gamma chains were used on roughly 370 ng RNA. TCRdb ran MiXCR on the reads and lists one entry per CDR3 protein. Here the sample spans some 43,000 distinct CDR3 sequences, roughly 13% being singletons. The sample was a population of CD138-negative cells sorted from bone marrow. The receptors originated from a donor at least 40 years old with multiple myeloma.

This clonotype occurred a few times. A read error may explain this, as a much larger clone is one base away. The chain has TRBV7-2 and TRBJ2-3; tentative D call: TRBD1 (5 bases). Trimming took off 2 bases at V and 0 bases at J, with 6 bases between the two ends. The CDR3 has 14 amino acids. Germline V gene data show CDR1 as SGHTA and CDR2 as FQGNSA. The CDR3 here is CASSLRQSTDTQYF. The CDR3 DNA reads TGTGCCAGCAGCTTACGACAGAGCACAGATACGCAGTATTTT.

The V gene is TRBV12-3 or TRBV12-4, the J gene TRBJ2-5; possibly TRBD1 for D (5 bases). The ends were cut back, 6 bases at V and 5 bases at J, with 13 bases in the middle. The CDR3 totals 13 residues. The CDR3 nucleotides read TGTGCCAGCAGGGGTATGGGGCGGGAGACCCAGTACTTC. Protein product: CASRGMGRETQYF.

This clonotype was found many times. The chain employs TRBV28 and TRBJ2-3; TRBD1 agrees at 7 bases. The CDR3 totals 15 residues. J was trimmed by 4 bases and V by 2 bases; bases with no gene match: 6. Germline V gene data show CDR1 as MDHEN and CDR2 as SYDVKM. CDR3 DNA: TGTGCCAGCAGTTTACCAGGGGGTTCTTCAGATACGCAGTATTTT. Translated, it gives CASSLPGGSSDTQYF.

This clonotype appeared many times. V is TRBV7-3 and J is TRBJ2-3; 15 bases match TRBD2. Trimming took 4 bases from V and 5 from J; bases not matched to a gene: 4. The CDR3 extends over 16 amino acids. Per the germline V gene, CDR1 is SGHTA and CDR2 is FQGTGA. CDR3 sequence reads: CASSSGLAGGEDTQYF. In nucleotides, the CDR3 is TGTGCCAGCAGCTCGGGACTAGCGGGAGGCGAAGATACGCAGTATTTT.

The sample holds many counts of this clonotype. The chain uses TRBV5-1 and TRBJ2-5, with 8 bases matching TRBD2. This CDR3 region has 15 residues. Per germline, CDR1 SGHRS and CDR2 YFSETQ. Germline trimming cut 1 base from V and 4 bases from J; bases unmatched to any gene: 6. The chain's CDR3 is CASSLIGLARETQYF. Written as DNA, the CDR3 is TGCGCCAGCAGCTTGATAGGACTAGCAAGAGAGACCCAGTACTTC.